The clone carrying this T cell receptor beta chain was observed at least ten times. In the original processing: Counts of nucleated cells, estimated from reference gene primer amplification, were obtained. Some clones are missing from TCRdb's copy, which holds only in-frame ones; the method was immunoSEQ multiplex PCR. V, J and clone size are those of that table, while D and trimming were read from the DNA. This table holds around 220,000 clones, around 82% found once. This specimen comes from a study of blood T cell repertoires in COVID-19. Study information: Spain, Italy and the United States supplied samples that represented acute and convalescent COVID-19. The analysed material was cDNA or gDNA that came from T cells, B-cell-depleted T cells, or PBMCs.

The CDR3 covers 14 residues. Between the trimmed V and J ends, which lost 4 bases and 3 bases, there was a span of 12 bases. Germline V gene data show CDR1 as LGHDT and CDR2 as YNNKEL (reference sequence). This TCR derives from a woman over 75 with active or convalescent COVID-19. Source material: peripheral blood. V gene TRBV3-1 (or the pseudogene TRBV3-2) combines with J gene TRBJ1-1; D unresolved. CDR3 sequence reads: CASSPRTRDTEAFF. In DNA form, the CDR3 reads TGTGCCAGCAGCCCCCGGACGAGGGACACTGAAGCTTTCTTT.